The 19 T cell receptor beta chains in this list originate from one sample, sequenced in a study of blood T cell repertoires in COVID-19 (dated by TCRdb to 2020 to 2021). Libraries were made using the immunoSEQ multiplex PCR assay. This is the immuneACCESS table as TCRdb keeps it, with only in-frame sequences that have V and J called. A part of the clones is gone; compared with another copy, unresolved V genes explain less than half, and the rest is unexplained. Present in this sample are 95,000 to 130,000 clones, approximately 84% of which were seen just once. Together, the top ten hold 7% to 9.5% of the sample. Sequenced input: peripheral blood. The source of these receptors is a man aged 65 to 79 with active or convalescent COVID-19.

The rearrangement uses TRBV24-1 and TRBJ2-7, with 7 positions matching TRBD1. The CDR3 is 16 residues long. The junction had 12 bases not matched to a gene; V was cut back by 4 bases and J by 4 bases. Germline V lookup: CDR1 KGHDR, CDR2 SFDVKD. The CDR3 DNA follows: TGTGCCACCAGTGAGGGTGGGACAGCGCCAAGTTACGAGCAGTACTTC. It yields the protein CATSEGGTAPSYEQYF.

The CDR3 loop reads CASSYGTANTEAFF. CDR3 nucleotide sequence: TGTGCCAGCAGTTACGGGACAGCGAACACTGAAGCTTTCTTT. This chain links TRBV11-3 with TRBJ1-1, with 7 bases that match TRBD1. This CDR3 spans 14 amino acids. V lost 6 bases to trimming and J lost 1 base; unmatched junction nucleotides: 5. Germline CDR1 SGHNT, CDR2 YENEEA. The full variable domain, with the rest looked up from reference TRBV11-3 and TRBJ1-1, is EAGVVQSPRYKIIEKKQPVAFWCNPISGHNTLYWYLQNLGQGPELLIRYENEEAVDDSQLPKDRFSAERLKGVDSTLKIQPAELGDSAVYLCASSYGTANTEAFFGQGTRLTVV.

A single count supports this clone. This chain joins TRBV5-1 and TRBJ1-4; D is uncertain. This CDR3 is 15 amino acids long. CDR1 and CDR2 from the germline V gene are SGHRS and YFSETQ. V was cut by 4 bases and J by 0 bases, with 10 bases left in between. This chain's CDR3 is CASSTAGTTNEKLFF. CDR3 DNA: TGCGCCAGCAGCACCGCGGGAACAACTAATGAAAAACTGTTTTTT.

This clone was recorded only once. The V call is TRBV7-5, the J call TRBJ2-3; TRBD2 is taken as the D call from the table, unchecked against the DNA. TRBV7-5 is described as a pseudogene. The CDR3 consists of 22 residues. The CDR3 region is CARSLAGGLAGGPDKSTDTQYF. Written as DNA, the CDR3 is TGTGCCAGAAGCTTAGCGGGGGGACTAGCGGGGGGCCCCGATAAATCCACAGATACGCAGTATTTT.

The rearrangement links TRBV19 to TRBJ2-6, with D unresolved. From germline, CDR1 is LNHDA and CDR2 SQIVND (reference sequence). The CDR3 sequence is 15 residues long. V gave up 5 bases and J gave up 4 bases, with 12 bases separating them. The CDR3 region is CASSRQTYGANVLTF. In DNA form, the CDR3 reads TGTGCCAGTAGTCGGCAGACTTACGGGGCCAACGTCCTGACTTTC.

Within the sample, this clone is medium-sized. The V and J genes are TRBV7-6 and TRBJ1-5, with 8 bases that match TRBD1. CDR1 is SGHVS, CDR2 FNYEAQ, per germline. This CDR3 is 13 amino acids long. The V segment lost 5 bases and the J segment 11 bases; nucleotides outside the gene matches: 8. The CDR3 nucleotides read TGTGCCAGCAGCCAGGACAGGGACGGGGCCCAGCATTTT. This encodes CASSQDRDGAQHF.

The chain's CDR3 is CASNYRTGEVLFF. CDR3 DNA sequence: TGTGCCAGCAACTACCGGACAGGGGAGGTGCTGTTTTTT. V and J are TRBV25-1 and TRBJ2-2; 9 bases are a match to TRBD1. From germline, CDR1 is MGHDK and CDR2 SYGVNS. After removal of 7 bases from V and 13 bases from J, the junction contained 10 bases not matched to a gene. The CDR3 is made up of 13 amino acids.

The gene calls are TRBV7-6 and TRBJ2-1; TRBD2 matches at 13 bases. This CDR3 region has 15 residues. J gave up 8 bases and V 6 bases, and 7 bases lay outside the gene matches. Looked up from germline, CDR1 is SGHVS and CDR2 is FNYEAQ. The CDR3 bases are TGTGCCAGCAGTTACGGACTAGCGGGAGATCATGAGCAGTTCTTC. Protein sequence: CASSYGLAGDHEQFF.

This chain connects TRBV5-6 to TRBJ1-2; 9 nucleotides match TRBD1. Per the germline V gene, CDR1 is SGHDT and CDR2 is YYEEEE. The J segment lost 10 bases and the V segment lost 6 bases, leaving 10 bases of the junction unmatched. The CDR3 loop spans 13 amino acids. CDR3: CASTYGQGNDYTF. For the CDR3, the DNA is TGTGCCAGCACCTACGGACAGGGGAATGACTACACCTTC.

The chain uses TRBV5-6 and TRBJ1-1; a possible D gene is TRBD1 (6 bases). The germline CDR1 and CDR2 sequences are SGHDT and YYEEEE. The CDR3 is 15 residues long. V lost 0 bases, J lost 3 bases, and 12 bases lay in between. The CDR3 spells CASSLEGRGYTEAFF. CDR3 nucleotides: TGTGCCAGCAGCTTGGAGGGCAGGGGCTACACTGAAGCTTTCTTT.

J is TRBJ2-1 and V is TRBV12-3 or TRBV12-4, with 9 bases fitting TRBD2. The CDR3 consists of 12 residues. Trimming removed 7 bases from V and 13 bases from J; junction bases left unmatched: 8. The CDR3 DNA follows: TGTGCCAGCACCCCCAGGGGACTAGCACAGTTCTTC. As protein: CASTPRGLAQFF.

The gene calls are TRBV5-1 and TRBJ2-7; 11 nucleotides agree with TRBD2. V dropped 4 bases and J dropped 4; count of bases not matched to a gene: 4. CDR3 size: 14 residues. Germline CDR1 is SGHRS and CDR2 is YFSETQ. The CDR3 DNA reads TGCGCCAGCAGCACAGGGACTAGCGGATACGAGCAGTACTTC. Amino acids: CASSTGTSGYEQYF.

This clone was recorded only once. The chain employs TRBV6-2 or TRBV6-3 and TRBJ1-5; 9 bases fit TRBD1. The CDR3 has 15 amino acids. Germline-derived CDR1 and CDR2 are MNHEY and SVGEGT. Unmatched junction bases numbered 5, after V lost 5 bases and J lost 3 bases. CDR3 sequence: CASSPDRGNNQPQHF. Here the CDR3 DNA reads TGTGCCAGCAGTCCAGACAGGGGGAACAATCAGCCCCAGCATTTT.

This clone was detected once. The gene calls are TRBV6-5 and TRBJ2-7, with no clear D. Germline V gives CDR1 MNHEY, CDR2 SVGAGI. With 6 bases removed from V and 3 bases from J, the gap between germline ends came to 12 bases. The CDR3 has 13 residues. CDR3 loop: CASRDSQSYEQYF. The CDR3 DNA reads TGTGCCAGCAGAGACTCCCAGAGCTACGAGCAGTACTTC.

V and J are TRBV7-2 and TRBJ2-1, with 9 bases matching TRBD2. From germline, CDR1 is SGHTA and CDR2 FQGNSA. CDR3 length: 15 amino acids. V lost 3 bases to trimming and J lost 1 base; unmatched junction nucleotides: 1. CDR3 loop: CASSFLAGSYNEQFF. CDR3 nucleotide sequence: TGTGCCAGCAGCTTCCTAGCGGGATCCTACAATGAGCAGTTCTTC.

The rearrangement links TRBV4-1 to TRBJ2-3; D is unresolved. Per germline, CDR1 MGHRA and CDR2 YSYEKL. Deletions cut 0 bases from V and 10 bases from J, with 14 bases between. The CDR3 is made up of 14 amino acids. CDR3 residues: CASSQDSASTSQYF. As DNA, the CDR3 is TGCGCCAGCAGCCAAGATTCCGCTAGTACATCGCAGTATTTT.

The chain carries TRBV19 and TRBJ2-1; TRBD2 matches 9 bases. CDR3 length: 16 amino acids. Looked up from germline, CDR1 is LNHDA and CDR2 is SQIVND (reference sequence). V gave up 0 bases and J gave up 4 bases; unmatched junction bases: 4. The CDR3 DNA reads TGTGCCAGTAGTATAGAAGCGGGAGGCCGTTACAATGAGCAGTTCTTC. Amino acids: CASSIEAGGRYNEQFF.

This rearrangement joins TRBV5-6 to TRBJ1-3; no clear D. Trimming removed 4 bases at V and 1 base at J, with 18 bases between. CDR1 is SGHDT, CDR2 YYEEEE, per germline. This CDR3 region has 17 residues. The CDR3, as DNA: TGTGCCAGCAGCCCGGGCGGGCAGGCCCTATCTGGAAACACCATATATTTT. Amino acid sequence: CASSPGGQALSGNTIYF.

The chain is built from TRBV29-1 and TRBJ1-1; a weak D match, TRBD1 (6 bases). V was shortened by 1 base and J by 1 base, with 13 bases between the two germline ends. Germline V gene lookup returns CDR1 SQVTM and CDR2 ANQGSEA. This CDR3 has 15 residues. The CDR3 coding sequence is TGCAGCGTTGAAGCCCCCGGGACAAGGAACACTGAAGCTTTCTTT. Translation gives CSVEAPGTRNTEAFF. The full variable domain, its missing parts supplied by reference TRBV29-1 and TRBJ1-1, is SAVISQKPSRDICQRGTSLTIQCQVDSQVTMMFWYRQQPGQSLTLIATANQGSEATYESGFVIDKFPISRPNLTFSTLTVSNMSPEDSSIYLCSVEAPGTRNTEAFFGQGTRLTVV.